The 17 T cell receptor beta chains below were found in one sample sequenced in a study of response to subunit inactivated influenza vaccine. TCRdb reanalysed the RT-PCR reads using MiXCR and keeps one entry per CDR3 protein. The sample contains hundreds of thousands of distinct CDR3 sequences, more than 11% of which appear only once. This specimen was PBMCs from blood, taken 14 to 15 days before vaccination. All receptors come from a man aged 50 to 60 who received an inactivated influenza vaccine.

The chain is built from TRBV12-3 or TRBV12-4 and TRBJ2-3; 10 nucleotides align to TRBD1. J lost 6 bases, V lost 5 bases, and 11 bases had no gene match. This CDR3 contains 16 residues. The CDR3 spells CASSPGDRGPGDTQYF. CDR3 sequence (DNA): TGTGCCAGCAGTCCTGGGGACAGGGGCCCCGGGGATACGCAGTATTTT.

J is TRBJ2-3 and V is TRBV7-9; 12 nucleotides line up with TRBD2. The CDR3 has 16 residues. The V and J ends lost 5 bases and 2 bases, in that order; junction bases with no gene match: 5. Germline CDR1 reads SEHNR; CDR2 reads FQNEAQ (reference sequence). The CDR3 DNA reads TGTGCCAGCAGCACAGGACTAGCGGGAAACACAGATACGCAGTATTTT. Translated: CASSTGLAGNTDTQYF.

The rearrangement uses TRBV20-1 and TRBJ1-1; no firm D call. Per germline, CDR1 DFQATT and CDR2 SNEGSKA (reference sequence). V was pared by 0 bases and J by 2 bases, with 13 bases between. This CDR3 has 15 amino acids. In nucleotides, the CDR3 is TGCAGTGCTAGAGATGGTCGGGGAATCAACACTGAAGCTTTCTTT. This sequence encodes CSARDGRGINTEAFF.

This clonotype showed up just a few times. The chain's CDR3 is CASSLAGVGNTDTQYF. In nucleotides, the CDR3 is TGTGCCAGCAGCCTCGCTGGAGTGGGAAACACAGATACGCAGTATTTT. V is TRBV7-2 and J is TRBJ2-3; no reliable D call. Germline lookup yields CDR1 SGHTA and CDR2 FQGNSA. The CDR3 is 16 amino acids. Between the trimmed V and J ends, which lost 5 bases and 2 bases, there was a span of 17 bases.

This clonotype was counted many times. This rearrangement joins TRBV5-1 to TRBJ2-1; 10 bases agree with TRBD1. V trimming: 4 bases; J trimming: 7 bases; junction bases outside the gene matches: 5. Germline values: CDR1 SGHRS, CDR2 YFSETQ. The CDR3 is 14 amino acids. The CDR3 loop is CASSPGTGVNEQFF. CDR3 nucleotide sequence: TGCGCCAGCAGCCCAGGGACAGGGGTAAATGAGCAGTTCTTC.

V is TRBV18 and J is TRBJ2-7, with 8 bases fitting TRBD2. CDR1 and CDR2 from the germline V gene are KGHSH and LQKENI. The CDR3 has 15 residues. The V and J ends lost 6 bases and 1 base, in that order; junction bases with no gene match: 8. For the CDR3, the DNA is TGTGCCAGCTCCCCCTCGGGGGGGTTTTCCTACGAGCAGTACTTC. This translates into CASSPSGGFSYEQYF.

This rearrangement joins TRBV7-9 to TRBJ2-7, with 7 bases matching TRBD1. The J call may not be correct, given that the DNA end is closer to TRBJ2-1. The length of the CDR3 is 16 residues. Germline assignment: CDR1 SEHNR and CDR2 FQNEAQ (reference sequence). The DNA for the CDR3 is TGTGCCAGCAGCTCACAAAGGACAGGACGGCGATCCGAGCAGTTCTTC. Translated, it gives CASSSQRTGRRSEQFF.

V gene TRBV6-1 combines with J gene TRBJ2-7, with 8 bases fitting TRBD1. The CDR3 extends over 15 amino acids. V lost 6 bases, J lost 3 bases, and 10 bases stayed unmatched. Germline V CDR1 and CDR2: MNHNS, SASEGT. The CDR3 reads CASRMGTGGIYEQYF. CDR3 bases: TGTGCCAGCAGGATGGGTACAGGGGGAATCTACGAGCAGTACTTC.

This sequence joins TRBV30 and TRBJ2-1, with D perhaps matching TRBD1 (6 bases). Germline values: CDR1 GTSNPN, CDR2 SVGIG (reference sequence). This CDR3 has 15 amino acids. Trimming cost V 1 base and J 7 bases, with 17 bases left between them. CDR3 amino acids: CAWSGVNRVRNEQFF. For the CDR3, the DNA is TGTGCCTGGAGTGGCGTCAACAGGGTAAGGAATGAGCAGTTCTTC.

This chain links TRBV28 with TRBJ1-1, with D perhaps TRBD1 (5 bases). There are 14 residues in the CDR3. V shed 7 bases and J shed 5 bases, with 17 bases lying between them. Germline V gene lookup returns CDR1 MDHEN and CDR2 SYDVKM. This CDR3 reads CASTSGRDRTEAFF. The CDR3 DNA sequence: TGTGCCAGCACCTCCGGCAGGGATCGGACTGAAGCTTTCTTT.

This clonotype was seen repeatedly, ten times or more. This chain connects TRBV20-1 to TRBJ1-5; maybe TRBD1 (6 bases). The V end was cut by 0 bases, the J end by 3 bases, with 9 bases between. CDR3 length: 14 residues. Germline V gene sequence: CDR1 DFQATT, CDR2 SNEGSKA (reference sequence). The CDR3 DNA reads TGCAGTGCTAGAGATGACAGGAACAATCAGCCCCAGCATTTT. Encoded protein: CSARDDRNNQPQHF.

On this clonotype: A much larger clone differs by one base, so this may be a read error. The J gene is TRBJ1-1, the V gene TRBV28; D is unresolved. Germline V gene sequence: CDR1 MDHEN, CDR2 SYDVKM. V lost 3 bases and J 6 bases, leaving 8 bases between the germline ends. The CDR3 runs to 12 residues. Written as DNA, the CDR3 is TGTGCCAGCAGTTTTGGGTACGCTGAAGCTTTCTTT. It encodes CASSFGYAEAFF.

In this sample, this clonotype turned up a few times. The chain has TRBV10-3 and TRBJ2-3; TRBD2 matches at 11 bases. Trimming took 10 bases from V and 1 from J; bases not matched to a gene: 13. The CDR3 extends over 17 amino acids. Germline CDR1 and CDR2: ENHRY and SYGVKD. CDR3 nucleotide sequence: TGTGCCACCTCCCTAGCGGGAGGTACTTATCGCACAGATACGCAGTATTTT. Protein product: CATSLAGGTYRTDTQYF.

The J gene is TRBJ2-3, the V gene TRBV20-1; 10 bases map to TRBD2. This CDR3 spans 15 amino acids. V lost 6 bases, J lost 0 bases, and 6 bases stayed unmatched. CDR1 is DFQATT, CDR2 SNEGSKA, per germline (reference sequence). CDR3 amino acids: CSAGGAGGSTDTQYF. As DNA, the CDR3 is TGCAGTGCCGGAGGAGCGGGAGGGAGCACAGATACGCAGTATTTT.

This clonotype was seen a few times. The chain recombines TRBV21-1 with TRBJ2-7. TRBV21-1 counts as a pseudogene. This CDR3 is built from 12 residues. Here the CDR3 DNA reads TGTGCCAGCAGCAAAGAACGTTACGAGCAGTACTTC. This codes for CASSKERYEQYF.

J is TRBJ2-7 and V is TRBV6-2 or TRBV6-3; 7 nucleotides agree with TRBD1. The CDR3 length is 14 residues. Germline loops: CDR1 MNHEY, CDR2 SVGEGT. The V and J ends lost 6 bases and 6 bases, in that order; junction bases with no gene match: 11. The CDR3 spells CASRPTGTVSEQYF. In DNA, the CDR3 is TGTGCCAGCAGACCAACCGGGACAGTTAGCGAGCAGTACTTC.

This clonotype came up a few times. The rearrangement links TRBV27 to TRBJ2-1, with a tentative D call TRBD1 (6 bases). The CDR3 extends over 14 amino acids. From germline, CDR1 is MNHEY and CDR2 SMNVEV (reference sequence). The V end was cut by 5 bases, the J end by 4 bases, with 12 bases between. CDR3 nucleotides: TGTGCCAGCAGTCCAAGACAGGCTTACAATGAGCAGTTCTTC. Translated: CASSPRQAYNEQFF.